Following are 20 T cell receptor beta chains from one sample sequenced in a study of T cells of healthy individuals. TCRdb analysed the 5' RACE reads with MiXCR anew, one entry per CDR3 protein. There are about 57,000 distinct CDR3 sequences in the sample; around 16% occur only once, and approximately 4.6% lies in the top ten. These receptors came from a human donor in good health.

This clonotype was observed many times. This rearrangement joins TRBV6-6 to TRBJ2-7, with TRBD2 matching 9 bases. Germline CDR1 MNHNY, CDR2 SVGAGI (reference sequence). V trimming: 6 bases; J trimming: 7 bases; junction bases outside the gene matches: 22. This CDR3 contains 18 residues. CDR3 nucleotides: TGTGCCAGCAGAACAGGGCGCCCGACTAGCGGCCCAACGTGGGAGCAGTACTTC. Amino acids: CASRTGRPTSGPTWEQYF.

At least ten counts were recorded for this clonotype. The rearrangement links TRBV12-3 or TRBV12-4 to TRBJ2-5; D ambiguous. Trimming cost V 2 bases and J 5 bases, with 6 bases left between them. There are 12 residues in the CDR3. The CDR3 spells CASSLLRETQYF. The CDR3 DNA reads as TGTGCCAGCAGTTTATTACGGGAGACCCAGTACTTC.

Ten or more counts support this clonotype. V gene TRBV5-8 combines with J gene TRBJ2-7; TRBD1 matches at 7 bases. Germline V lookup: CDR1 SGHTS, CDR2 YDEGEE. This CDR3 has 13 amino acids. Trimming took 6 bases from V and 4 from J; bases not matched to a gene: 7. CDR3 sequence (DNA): TGTGCCAGCACGGCCGACAGGGCGTACGAGCAGTACTTC. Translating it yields CASTADRAYEQYF.

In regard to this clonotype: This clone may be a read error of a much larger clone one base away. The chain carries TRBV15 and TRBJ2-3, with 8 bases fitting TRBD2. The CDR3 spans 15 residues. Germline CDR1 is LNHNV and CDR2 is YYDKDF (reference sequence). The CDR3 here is CVTSIISGVEDTQYF. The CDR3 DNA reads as TGTGTCACCAGCATCATTAGCGGGGTGGAAGATACGCAGTATTTT.

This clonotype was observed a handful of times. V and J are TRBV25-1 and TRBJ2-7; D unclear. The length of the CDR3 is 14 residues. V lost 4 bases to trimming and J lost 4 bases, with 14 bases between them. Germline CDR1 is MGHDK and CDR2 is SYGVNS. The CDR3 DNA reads TGTGCCAGCAGTGGACTGGGGAATGGATACGAGCAGTACTTC. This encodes CASSGLGNGYEQYF.

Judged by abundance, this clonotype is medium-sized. As DNA, the CDR3 is TGTGCCAGCAGTTCCCTTCCATCGACAGGGGGCGCCGACGGGGAGCTGTTTTTT. This translates into CASSSLPSTGGADGELFF. V is TRBV28 and J is TRBJ2-2, with 10 bases matching TRBD1. The V and J ends lost 4 bases and 7 bases, in that order; junction bases with no gene match: 15. The CDR3 is made up of 18 amino acids. CDR1 is MDHEN, CDR2 SYDVKM, per germline.

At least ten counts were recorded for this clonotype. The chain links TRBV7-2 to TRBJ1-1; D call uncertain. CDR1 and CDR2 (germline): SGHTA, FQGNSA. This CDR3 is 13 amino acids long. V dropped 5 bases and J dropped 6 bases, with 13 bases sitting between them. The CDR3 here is CASSKGWEAEAFF. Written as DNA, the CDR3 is TGTGCCAGCAGCAAAGGTTGGGAGGCTGAAGCTTTCTTT. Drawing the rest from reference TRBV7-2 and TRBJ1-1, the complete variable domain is GAGVSQSPSNKVTEKGKDVELRCDPISGHTALYWYRQSLGQGLEFLIYFQGNSAPDKSGLPSDRFSAERTGGSVSTLTIQRTQQEDSAVYLCASSKGWEAEAFFGQGTRLTVV.

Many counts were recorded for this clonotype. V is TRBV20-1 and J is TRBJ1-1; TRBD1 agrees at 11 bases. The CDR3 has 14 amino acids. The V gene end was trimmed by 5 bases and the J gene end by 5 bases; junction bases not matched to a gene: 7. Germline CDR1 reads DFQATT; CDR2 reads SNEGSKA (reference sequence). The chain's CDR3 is CSARVGTGGTEAFF. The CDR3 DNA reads TGCAGTGCTCGGGTCGGGACAGGGGGGACTGAAGCTTTCTTT.

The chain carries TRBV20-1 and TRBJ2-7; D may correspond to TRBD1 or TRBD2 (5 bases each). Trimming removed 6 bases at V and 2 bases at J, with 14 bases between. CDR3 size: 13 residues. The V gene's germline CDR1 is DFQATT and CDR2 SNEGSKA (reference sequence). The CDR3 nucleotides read TGCAGTGCCAGGGACGCACGGACCTACGAGCAGTACTTC. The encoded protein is CSARDARTYEQYF.

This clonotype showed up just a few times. CDR3 in DNA: TGCGCCAGCAGCCAAGGTCTCGACAATGAGCAGTTCTTC. Protein product: CASSQGLDNEQFF. The chain couples TRBV4-3 to TRBJ2-1; D remains unclear. Per germline, CDR1 LGHNA and CDR2 YSLEER. The CDR3 runs 13 residues. Trimming took off 1 base at V and 5 bases at J, with 6 bases between the two ends.

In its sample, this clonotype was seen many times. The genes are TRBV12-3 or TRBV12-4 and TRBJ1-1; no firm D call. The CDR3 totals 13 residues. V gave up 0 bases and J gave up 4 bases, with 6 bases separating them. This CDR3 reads CASSLAEVTEAFF. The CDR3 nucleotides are TGTGCCAGCAGTTTAGCCGAAGTCACTGAAGCTTTCTTT.

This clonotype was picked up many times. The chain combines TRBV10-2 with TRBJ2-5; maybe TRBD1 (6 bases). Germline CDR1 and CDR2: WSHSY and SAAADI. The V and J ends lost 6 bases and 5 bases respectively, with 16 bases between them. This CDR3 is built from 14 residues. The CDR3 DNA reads TGCGCCAGCAGGACGGACAGTGGGATCGAGACCCAGTACTTC. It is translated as CASRTDSGIETQYF.

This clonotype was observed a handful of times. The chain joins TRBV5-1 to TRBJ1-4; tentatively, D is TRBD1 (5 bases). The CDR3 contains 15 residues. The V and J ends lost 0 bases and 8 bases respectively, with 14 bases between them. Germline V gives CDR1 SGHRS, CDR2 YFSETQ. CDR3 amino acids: CASSLETGDGEKLFF. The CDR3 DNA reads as TGCGCCAGCAGCTTGGAAACGGGGGATGGGGAAAAACTGTTTTTT.

In DNA, the CDR3 is TGCAGTGCTCCTTTCGGGACAGGAGACAATGAGCAGTTCTTC. As protein: CSAPFGTGDNEQFF. V and J are TRBV20-1 and TRBJ2-1; 8 nucleotides line up with TRBD1. Germline assignment: CDR1 DFQATT and CDR2 SNEGSKA (reference sequence). The V gene end was trimmed by 5 bases and the J gene end by 5 bases; junction bases not matched to a gene: 8. This CDR3 has 14 amino acids.

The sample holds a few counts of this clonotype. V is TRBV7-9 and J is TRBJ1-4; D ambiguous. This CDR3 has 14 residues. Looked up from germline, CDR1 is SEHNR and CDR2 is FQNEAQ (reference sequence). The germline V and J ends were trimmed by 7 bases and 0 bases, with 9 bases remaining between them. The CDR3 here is CASIRHATNEKLFF. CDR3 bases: TGTGCCAGCATCCGCCATGCAACTAATGAAAAACTGTTTTTT. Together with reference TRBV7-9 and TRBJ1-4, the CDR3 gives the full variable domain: DTGVSQNPRHKITKRGQNVTFRCDPISEHNRLYWYRQTLGQGPEFLTYFQNEAQLEKSRLLSDRFSAERPKGSFSTLEIQRTEQGDSAMYLCASIRHATNEKLFFGSGTQLSVL.

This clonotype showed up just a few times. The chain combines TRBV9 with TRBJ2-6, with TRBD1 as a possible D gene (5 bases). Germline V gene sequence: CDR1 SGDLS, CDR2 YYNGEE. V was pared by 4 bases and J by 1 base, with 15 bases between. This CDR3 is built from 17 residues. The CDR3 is CASSFSISGSGANVLTF. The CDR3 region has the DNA TGTGCCAGCAGCTTTTCTATCTCAGGGTCTGGGGCCAACGTCCTGACTTTC.

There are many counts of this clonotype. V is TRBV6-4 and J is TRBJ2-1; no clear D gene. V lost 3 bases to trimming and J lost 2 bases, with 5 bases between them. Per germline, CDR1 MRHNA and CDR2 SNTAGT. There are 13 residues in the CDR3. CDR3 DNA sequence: TGTGCCAGCAGTGAGGGTACCTACAATGAGCAGTTCTTC. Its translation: CASSEGTYNEQFF.

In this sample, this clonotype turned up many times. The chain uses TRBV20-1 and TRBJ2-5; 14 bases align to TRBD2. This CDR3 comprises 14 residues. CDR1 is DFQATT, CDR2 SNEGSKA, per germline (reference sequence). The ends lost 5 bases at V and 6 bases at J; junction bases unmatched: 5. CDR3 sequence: CSAPTSGRGKTQYF. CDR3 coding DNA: TGCAGTGCTCCGACTAGCGGGAGGGGCAAGACCCAGTACTTC.

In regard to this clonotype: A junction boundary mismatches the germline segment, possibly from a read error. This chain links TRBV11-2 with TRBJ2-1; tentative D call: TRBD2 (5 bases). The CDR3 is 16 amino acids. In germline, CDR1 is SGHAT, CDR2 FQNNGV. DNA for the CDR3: TGTGTCAGCAGTTCTGGACTTGAGAGCTCCTACAATGAGCAGTTCTTC. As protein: CVSSSGLESSYNEQFF. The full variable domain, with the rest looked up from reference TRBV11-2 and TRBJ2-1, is EAGVAQSPRYKIIEKRQSVAFWCNPISGHATLYWYQQILGQGPKLLIQFQNNGVVDDSQLPKDRFSAERLKGVDSTLKIQPAKLEDSAVYLCVSSSGLESSYNEQFFGPGTRLTVL.

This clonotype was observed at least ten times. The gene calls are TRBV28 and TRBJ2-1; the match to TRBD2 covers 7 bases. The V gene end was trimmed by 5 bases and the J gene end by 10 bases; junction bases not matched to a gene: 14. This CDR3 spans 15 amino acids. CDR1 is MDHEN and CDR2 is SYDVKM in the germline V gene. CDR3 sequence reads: CASSLHPSGGKEQFF. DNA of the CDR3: TGTGCCAGCAGTCTCCACCCCTCCGGGGGGAAAGAGCAGTTCTTC.